Following are 16 T cell receptor beta chains from one sample sequenced in a study of metastatic and nonmetastatic thyroid tumors. TCRdb re-analyzed the PCR reads using MiXCR. The sample lists about 21,000 clones, approximately 28% occurring once. Thyroid surgery had not been preceded by any treatment in any patient. The sample taken for sequencing was tumor tissue. The receptors stem from a male donor with papillary thyroid cancer or a benign thyroid nodule (not recorded which). Some clones in this sample may be carry-over from other donors' samples.

The V gene is TRBV5-1, the J gene TRBJ1-6; D gene ambiguous. V was clipped by 5 bases and J by 8 bases, with 11 bases between them. The CDR3 is 13 amino acids. The germline V gene has CDR1 SGHRS and CDR2 YFSETQ. In DNA, the CDR3 is TGCGCCAGCAGAGCGAGTGGGGATTCACCCCTCCACTTT. Protein product: CASRASGDSPLHF.

The chain links TRBV5-4 to TRBJ2-2; 9 nucleotides line up with TRBD1. The V and J ends lost 5 bases and 8 bases, in that order; junction bases with no gene match: 13. Germline assignment: CDR1 SGHNT and CDR2 YYREEE (reference sequence). This CDR3 has 16 residues. The CDR3 sequence: CASRPRDRDVSGELFF. The CDR3 nucleotides read TGTGCCAGCAGACCCCGGGACAGGGATGTCTCGGGGGAGCTGTTTTTT.

V gene TRBV28 combines with J gene TRBJ2-7, with D tentatively TRBD1 or TRBD2 (5 bases each). Per the germline V gene, CDR1 is MDHEN and CDR2 is SYDVKM. V was shortened by 7 bases and J by 2 bases, with 15 bases between the two germline ends. The CDR3 runs 14 residues. CDR3 loop: CASKSRDGAYEQYF. The CDR3 DNA sequence: TGTGCCAGCAAAAGCCGGGACGGTGCCTACGAGCAGTACTTC. The whole variable domain, filled in from reference TRBV28 and TRBJ2-7, reads DVKVTQSSRYLVKRTGEKVFLECVQDMDHENMFWYRQDPGLGLRLIYFSYDVKMKEKGDIPEGYSVSREKKERFSLILESASTNQTSMYLCASKSRDGAYEQYFGPGTRLTVT.

Many counts were recorded for this clone. Germline and junction disagree at one end, which may indicate a read error. The chain is built from TRBV28 and TRBJ1-1, with D perhaps TRBD1 (5 bases). The CDR3 has 14 residues. Germline values: CDR1 MDHEN, CDR2 SYDVKM. The chain's CDR3 is CARSSYRDGTEAFF. The CDR3 nucleotides are TGTGCCCGCAGTTCATATCGGGACGGCACTGAAGCTTTCTTT.

Only a few counts were recorded for this clone. This rearrangement joins TRBV5-1 to TRBJ1-3, with D perhaps TRBD1 (5 bases). Trimming stripped 5 bases from V and 0 bases from J, with 15 bases between. Germline CDR1 reads SGHRS; CDR2 reads YFSETQ. The CDR3 runs to 16 residues. CDR3 DNA: TGCGCCAGCAGTACTTCCGGGACGGACTCTGGAAACACCATATATTTT. Protein: CASSTSGTDSGNTIYF.

Judged by abundance, this clone is medium-sized. J is TRBJ2-7 and V is TRBV27, with 9 bases fitting TRBD1. J was trimmed by 5 bases and V by 1 base; bases with no gene match: 6. Germline loops: CDR1 MNHEY, CDR2 SMNVEV (reference sequence). This CDR3 has 15 residues. The CDR3 reads CASSLYPGQGNEQYF. CDR3 sequence (DNA): TGTGCCAGCAGTTTATACCCCGGACAGGGGAACGAGCAGTACTTC.

The rearrangement uses TRBV20-1 and TRBJ1-2; D unclear. V was clipped by 6 bases and J by 2 bases, with 13 bases between them. CDR1 is DFQATT and CDR2 is SNEGSKA in the germline V gene (reference sequence). The CDR3 is 13 residues long. The DNA of the CDR3 is TGCAGTGCGGGCTTATCCCGGAACTATGGCTACACCTTC. Translating gives CSAGLSRNYGYTF.

The chain links TRBV12-3 or TRBV12-4 to TRBJ2-7; D not certain. V lost 4 bases and J lost 1, with 11 bases in between. The CDR3 has 14 residues. The CDR3 region has the DNA TGTGCCAGCAGTTCACAACCAGAATCCTACGAGCAGTACTTC. It translates to CASSSQPESYEQYF.

The table lists this clone with many counts. This sample includes further DNA sequences coding for the same CDR3. This chain uses TRBV4-1 with TRBJ1-6; D is undetermined. CDR1 and CDR2 from the germline V gene are MGHRA and YSYEKL. The CDR3 extends over 17 amino acids. V was shortened by 1 base and J by 0 bases, with 10 bases between the two germline ends. The CDR3 reads CASSQVIQSSYNSPLHF. CDR3 DNA sequence: TGCGCCAGCAGCCAAGTGATCCAGAGCTCCTATAATTCACCCCTCCACTTT.

This clone was recorded many times. The rearrangement uses TRBV5-1 and TRBJ2-5; D is unclear. This CDR3 is 14 amino acids long. Trimming took 4 bases from V and 9 from J, leaving 19 bases between them. CDR1 is SGHRS, CDR2 YFSETQ, per germline. CDR3 in DNA: TGCGCCAGCAGCCCCCCCCAGGACCGCTTGGCCCAGTACTTC. This codes for CASSPPQDRLAQYF.

The J gene is TRBJ1-5, the V gene TRBV19, with TRBD1 matching over 8 bases. The CDR3 is 15 amino acids. Germline V CDR1 and CDR2: LNHDA, SQIVND (reference sequence). The J segment lost 1 base and the V segment lost 5 bases, leaving 4 bases of the junction unmatched. CDR3 sequence: CASSGTGWSNQPQHF. CDR3 bases: TGTGCCAGTAGTGGGACAGGTTGGAGCAATCAGCCCCAGCATTTT.

The J gene is TRBJ1-4, the V gene TRBV5-1; TRBD1 matches 8 bases. The CDR3 is 14 residues long. J lost 7 bases, V lost 0 bases, and 2 bases had no gene match. Per germline, CDR1 SGHRS and CDR2 YFSETQ. The chain's CDR3 is CASSLARGLEKLFF. The CDR3 nucleotides read TGCGCCAGCAGCTTGGCCAGGGGGCTTGAAAAACTGTTTTTT. The full variable domain, completed using reference TRBV5-1 and TRBJ1-4, is KAGVTQTPRYLIKTRGQQVTLSCSPISGHRSVSWYQQTPGQGLQFLFEYFSETQRNKGNFPGRFSGRQFSNSRSEMNVSTLELGDSALYLCASSLARGLEKLFFGSGTQLSVL.

As to this clone: The junction departs from the called germline gene at one end, perhaps through a read error. V gene TRBV5-4 combines with J gene TRBJ2-7, with D possibly matching TRBD2 (6 bases). Germline values: CDR1 SGHNT, CDR2 YYREEE (reference sequence). This CDR3 is built from 17 residues. The CDR3 here is CASSLAGSWRASYEHYF. DNA of the CDR3: TGTGCCAGCAGCTTGGCCGGTAGCTGGAGGGCCTCCTACGAGCATTACTTC.

Concerning this clone: Distinct nucleotide sequences in the sample also encode this CDR3. V is TRBV11-3 and J is TRBJ2-5, with TRBD1 matching over 7 bases. CDR3 length equals 16 residues. Germline-derived CDR1 and CDR2 are SGHNT and YENEEA. J was trimmed by 7 bases and V by 4 bases; bases with no gene match: 15. The chain's CDR3 is CASSSLRTGPIGTQYF. DNA for the CDR3: TGTGCCAGCAGCTCCCTTCGGACAGGCCCAATAGGGACCCAGTACTTC. Looking up the rest from reference TRBV11-3 and TRBJ2-5 gives the full variable domain: EAGVVQSPRYKIIEKKQPVAFWCNPISGHNTLYWYLQNLGQGPELLIRYENEEAVDDSQLPKDRFSAERLKGVDSTLKIQPAELGDSAVYLCASSSLRTGPIGTQYFGPGTRLLVL.

This chain links TRBV6-1 with TRBJ1-2; D gene unclear. The germline V gene encodes CDR1 MNHNS and CDR2 SASEGT. V lost 5 bases and J 7 bases, leaving 20 bases between the germline ends. This CDR3 has 15 amino acids. CDR3 bases: TGTGCCAGCAGTCCCCACTTAGTCTATGCCGGTGGCTACACCTTC. Protein: CASSPHLVYAGGYTF.

The chain uses TRBV12-5 and TRBJ1-1, with 9 bases identical to TRBD1. CDR3 length: 13 residues. Germline V gene sequence: CDR1 LGHNT, CDR2 FRNRAP. The V and J ends lost 6 bases and 4 bases, in that order; junction bases with no gene match: 3. The CDR3 DNA reads as TGTGCTAGTGGCCAGACAGGGGGCACTGAAGCTTTCTTT. Its translation: CASGQTGGTEAFF.